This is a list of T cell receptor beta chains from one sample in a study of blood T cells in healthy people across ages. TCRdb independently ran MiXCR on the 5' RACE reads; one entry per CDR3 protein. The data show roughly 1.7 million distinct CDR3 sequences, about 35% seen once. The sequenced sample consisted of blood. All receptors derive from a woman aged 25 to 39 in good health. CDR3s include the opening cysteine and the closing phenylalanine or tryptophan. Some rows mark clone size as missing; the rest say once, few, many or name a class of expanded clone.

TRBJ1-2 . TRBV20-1 CSARVGATANYGYTF
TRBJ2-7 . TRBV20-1 CSAGGFGDGLASGEQYF
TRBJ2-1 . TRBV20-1 CSASRRSSGDPPNEQFF
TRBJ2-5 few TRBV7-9 CASSSPIGETQYF
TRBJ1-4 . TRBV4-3 CASSQDHLAGSNEKLFF
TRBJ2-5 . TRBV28 CASRGWGGEKETQYF
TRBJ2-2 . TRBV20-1 CSARQGANTGELFF
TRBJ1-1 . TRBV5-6 CASSTRDSGLEAFF
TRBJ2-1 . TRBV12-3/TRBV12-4 CASSPGSGKRTEQFF
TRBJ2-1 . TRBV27 CASSPGSPEYNERFF
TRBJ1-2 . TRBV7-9 CASSPRQTHYGYTF
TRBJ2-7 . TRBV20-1 CSASQDREPYEQYF
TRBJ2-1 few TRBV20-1 CSARAWLAGAEQFF
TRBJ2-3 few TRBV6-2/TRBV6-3 CASSDQGGPDTQYF
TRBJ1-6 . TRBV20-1 CSATLTRDRDNSPLHF
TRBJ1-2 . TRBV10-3 CAISESRTGGNGYTF
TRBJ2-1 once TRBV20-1 CSTRRVSYNEQFF
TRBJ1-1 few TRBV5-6 CASSLVAEIEAFF
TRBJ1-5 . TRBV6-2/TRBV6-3 CASSNPPSQPQHF
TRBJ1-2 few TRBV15 CATSPRLQGAAGYGYTF
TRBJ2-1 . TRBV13 CASSFTSAELFF
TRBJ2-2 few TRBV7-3 CASSPGRGWTGELFF
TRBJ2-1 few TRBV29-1 CSVGRMDGEQFF
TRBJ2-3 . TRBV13 CASSLGLGGLAEPTDTQYF
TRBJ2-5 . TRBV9 CASSVETSSYQETQYF
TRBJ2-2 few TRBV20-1 CSAVATGGTGELFF
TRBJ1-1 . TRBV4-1 CASSHPSDTEAFF
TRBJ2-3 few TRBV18 CASSPQMDNTDTQYF
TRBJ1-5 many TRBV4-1 CASSQDGQPQHF
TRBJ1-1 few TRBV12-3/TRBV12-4 CASSRTEAFF
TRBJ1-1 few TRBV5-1 CASRSQGLEAFF
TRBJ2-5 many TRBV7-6 CASSLGTAPTEETQYF
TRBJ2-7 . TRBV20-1 CSARAPLRDEQYF
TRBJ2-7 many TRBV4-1 CASSDQGFYEQYF
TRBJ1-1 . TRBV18 CASSPRSGAGGEAFF
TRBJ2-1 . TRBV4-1 CASSQDQLMGGNEQFF
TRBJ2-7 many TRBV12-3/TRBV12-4 CASSRTAYEQYF
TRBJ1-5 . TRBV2 CASSVGDRPNQPQHF
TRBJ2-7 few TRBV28 CASKTGGETYEQYF
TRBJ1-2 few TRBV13 CASSLGSGQLYGYTF
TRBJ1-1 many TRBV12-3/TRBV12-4 CASSTGQMNTEAFF
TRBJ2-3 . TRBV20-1 CSARRLAAETDTQYF
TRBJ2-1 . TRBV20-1 CSARGLESNEQFF
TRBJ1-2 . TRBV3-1 CASSQDSVTGLGYTF
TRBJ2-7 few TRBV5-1 CASSFDGHEQYF
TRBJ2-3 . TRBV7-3 CASSLTGLAGGGDTQYF
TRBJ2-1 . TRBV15 CATSGGVTSGRNEQFF
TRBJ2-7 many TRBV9 CASSVEAGGSYEQYF